This paragraph reports one T cell receptor beta chain. Its antigen remains unknown. Sequencing templates came from extracted RNA that was reverse transcribed into cDNA. Method: immunoSEQ multiplex PCR; TCRdb's copy keeps in-frame clones and lacks some. The sample has roughly 250,000 clones; roughly 69% are singletons. This entry comes from a study of CD8+ T cells in alopecia areata. Study observations and caveats: Whereas mice showed it more clearly, TCR sharing across patients was murkier, possibly because of HLA. Scalp samples also yield sequences from resident alphabeta T cells of normal skin.

The CDR3 covers 15 residues. CDR1 and CDR2 from the germline V gene are SGHDT and YYEEEE. The V gene end was trimmed by 3 bases and the J gene end by 4 bases; junction bases not matched to a gene: 4. Here the sequenced sample was CD4+ T cells sorted from blood, taken at week 0. This receptor was taken from a human donor with alopecia areata. This chain connects TRBV5-6 to TRBJ2-3; TRBD2 agrees at 11 bases. The CDR3 DNA is TGTGCCAGCAGCTCCGCGACTAGCGGGGCAGATACGCAGTATTTT. Translation gives CASSSATSGADTQYF. Full variable domain (missing parts from reference TRBV5-6 and TRBJ2-3): DAGVTQSPTHLIKTRGQQVTLRCSPKSGHDTVSWYQQALGQGPQFIFQYYEEEERQRGNFPDRFSGHQFPNYSSELNVNALLLGDSALYLCASSSATSGADTQYFGPGTRLTVL.